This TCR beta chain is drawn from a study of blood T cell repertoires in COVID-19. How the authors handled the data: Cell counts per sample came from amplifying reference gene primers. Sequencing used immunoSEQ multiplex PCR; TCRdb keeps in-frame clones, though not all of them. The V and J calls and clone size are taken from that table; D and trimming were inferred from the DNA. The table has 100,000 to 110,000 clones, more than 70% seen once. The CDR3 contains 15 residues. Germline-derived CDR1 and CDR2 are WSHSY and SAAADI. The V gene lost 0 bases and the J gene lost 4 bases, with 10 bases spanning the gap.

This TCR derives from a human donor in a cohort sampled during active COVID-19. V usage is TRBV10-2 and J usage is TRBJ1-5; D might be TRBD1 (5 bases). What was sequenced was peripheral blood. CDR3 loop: CASSESGRGNQPQHF. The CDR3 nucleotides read TGCGCCAGCAGTGAGTCGGGACGGGGGAATCAGCCCCAGCATTTT.